The T cell receptor beta chain described here comes from a study of blood T cell repertoires in COVID-19 (dated by TCRdb to the early 2020s). Regarding the study in general: Collaborator samples came from the United States, Italy and Spain and covered acute and convalescent phases of COVID-19. Samples were obtained from the ongoing ImmuneRACE study (first 160 participants) and from 1,000 to 1,500 subjects provided by 6 global collaborators. Subjects who had been exposed to COVID-19, were actively infected with it, or had recovered from it provided the deeply sampled blood TCRbeta repertoires that made up the dataset. Sample metadata almost always included a de-identified subject ID, COVID-19 status, age in years and sex. The prospective study material was composed of cDNA or gDNA derived from T cells, B-cell-depleted T cells, or PBMCs. The repertoires were released in a freely available public database meant as a resource for research on the immune response to SARS-CoV-2. Where available, HLA class I and class II types were taken from metadata supplied by the sample provider and were not determined by assay-based typing. What the research found in general, with its limitations: The amount of clinical and demographic metadata varied by source and participant and was provided uncurated.

Trimming accounts for 5 bases at V and 0 bases at J, while the number of junction bases matched to no gene is 2. CDR1 MNHEY and CDR2 SVGEGT are derived from the germline V gene. From the cysteine through the phenylalanine, the CDR3 covers 15 amino acids. Solely the CDR3 DNA is kept, with 45 bases framed from the first base. TCRbeta CDR3 regions were amplified from genomic DNA by means of the immunoSEQ Assay, a bias-controlled multiplex PCR. Regarding the original processing steps: Nucleated cell counts per sample were estimated from amplification of reference gene primers within the assay. To quantify the absolute abundance of each unique TCRbeta CDR3 rearrangement, sequence reads were collapsed and filtered. For each sample, productive Simpson clonality was calculated by taking the square root of Simpson's diversity index across productive rearrangements. TCRdb retrieved this table from immuneACCESS and kept in-frame rearrangements only. Not all clones are present; in checked studies, unresolved V genes account for under half, and no reason is known for the remainder. V and J calls and clone size are given by that table; D and trimming were obtained from the DNA. A total of about 230,000 clones appear in this sample, over 80% of them only once. The ten largest make up 2.7% of the sample.

One collaborating source in Seattle enrolled patients during active infection and followed them longitudinally through the course of disease. The collaborating institutions used their own protocols to collect whole blood in K2EDTA tubes. Collaborator samples were shipped for TCRbeta analysis as frozen whole blood, isolated PBMCs, or DNA extracted from either sample type. Worth noting for this clone: The antigen it recognizes is unknown. Base qualities are not recorded, but no much larger clone differs from it by a single base.

This sequence originates from a man younger than 40 with COVID-19, enrolled during active disease. This sequence uses TRBV6-2 or TRBV6-3 and TRBJ2-1; 9 bases in the junction line up with TRBD2. The sequencing sample was made of peripheral blood. The nucleotide sequence reads TGTGCCAGCAGTAGTAGCGGGAGCTCCTACAATGAGCAGTTCTTC. Its product reads: CASSSSGSSYNEQFF.